This T cell receptor (beta chain) emerged from a study of T-cell memory formation after mild COVID-19. General study points: CM and EM subsets held most contracting CD4+ clones; EMRA held CD8+ ones. From day 15 to 85, contracting clones were balanced between CD4 and CD8, whereas later expanders leaned toward CD4+.

V lost 5 bases to trimming and J lost 4 bases, with 20 bases between them. This CDR3 is 16 amino acids long. Germline assignment: CDR1 MNHEY and CDR2 SMNVEV (reference sequence). With respect to this clonotype: Its antigen remains unknown.

Amplification by 5'RACE using constant-segment primers produced TCR alpha and TCR beta cDNA libraries that carried sample barcodes and UMIs. TCRdb itself ran the 5' RACE reads through MiXCR, one entry per CDR3 protein. This sample has around 300,000 distinct CDR3 sequences; 10% to 15% occur once, and the top ten carry over 20%. This chain links TRBV27 with TRBJ1-2, with D possibly being TRBD1 (5 bases). The TCR sequence derives from a man aged 18 to 30 who had mild COVID-19 (a few samples of this study predate the infection). Cell type and time point are not known. Source material: PBMCs or a T cell subset sorted from them (not recorded which). The CDR3 DNA follows: TGTGCCAGCAGTCTCTCCTTCTCCCGAGGGGCCTATGGCTACACCTTC. Protein product: CASSLSFSRGAYGYTF.